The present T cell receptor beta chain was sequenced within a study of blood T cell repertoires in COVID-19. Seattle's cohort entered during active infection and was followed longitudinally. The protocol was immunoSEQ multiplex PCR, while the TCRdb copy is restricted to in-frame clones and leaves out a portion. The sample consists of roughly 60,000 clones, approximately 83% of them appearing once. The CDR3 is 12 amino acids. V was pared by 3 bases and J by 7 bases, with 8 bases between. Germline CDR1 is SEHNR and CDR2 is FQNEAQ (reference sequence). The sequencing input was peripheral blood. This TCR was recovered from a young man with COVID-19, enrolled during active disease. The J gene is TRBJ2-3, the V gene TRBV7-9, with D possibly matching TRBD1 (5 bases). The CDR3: CASSLRTNTQYF. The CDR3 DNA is TGTGCCAGCAGCTTGAGGACAAATACGCAGTATTTT. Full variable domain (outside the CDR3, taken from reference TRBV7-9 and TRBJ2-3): DTGVSQNPRHKITKRGQNVTFRCDPISEHNRLYWYRQTLGQGPEFLTYFQNEAQLEKSRLLSDRFSAERPKGSFSTLEIQRTEQGDSAMYLCASSLRTNTQYFGPGTRLTVL.